This is a list of T cell receptor beta chains from one sample in a study of blood T cell repertoires in COVID-19. Generated by immunoSEQ multiplex PCR, the TCRdb table keeps only in-frame clones and is missing some. The sample holds about 180,000 clones, 84% seen once. Sequencing was performed on peripheral blood. Receptors originate from a human donor in a cohort sampled during active COVID-19. The CDR3 runs from the conserved cysteine through the conserved F or W. Fields, in order: V gene, D gene, J gene, clone size, CDR3 protein, CDR3 DNA. A D gene is named only where the DNA matches it firmly. Size is stated for part of the rows, as once, few or many counts, or as a class when the clone is expanded.

V gene: TRBV10-2
D gene: -
J gene: TRBJ1-6
clone size: -
CDR3 protein: CASSEGRKLGSPLHF
CDR3 DNA: TGCGCCAGCAGTGAGGGCAGGAAGTTAGGTTCACCCCTCCACTTT

V gene: TRBV5-6
D gene: -
J gene: TRBJ2-1
clone size: -
CDR3 protein: CASSSQGHGSYNEQFF
CDR3 DNA: TGTGCCAGCAGCTCGCAGGGGCACGGCTCCTACAATGAGCAGTTCTTC

V gene: TRBV7-3
D gene: -
J gene: TRBJ1-2
clone size: -
CDR3 protein: CASSLTAGGGSGYTF
CDR3 DNA: TGTGCCAGCAGCTTAACGGCGGGTGGGGGCTCTGGCTACACCTTC

V gene: TRBV10-2
D gene: -
J gene: TRBJ1-5
clone size: -
CDR3 protein: CASRGGYSNQPQHF
CDR3 DNA: TGCGCCAGCAGGGGGGGGTATAGCAATCAGCCCCAGCATTTT

V gene: TRBV6-2/TRBV6-3
D gene: -
J gene: TRBJ1-2
clone size: -
CDR3 protein: CASSFESYGYTF
CDR3 DNA: TGTGCCAGCAGTTTTGAGTCCTATGGCTACACCTTC

V gene: TRBV7-9
D gene: -
J gene: TRBJ2-6
clone size: -
CDR3 protein: CASRLPGLGSGANVLTF
CDR3 DNA: TGTGCCAGCAGACTCCCGGGACTTGGCTCTGGGGCCAACGTCCTGACTTTC

V gene: TRBV15
D gene: TRBD1
J gene: TRBJ1-5
clone size: once
CDR3 protein: CATSGRQGADQPQHF
CDR3 DNA: TGTGCCACCAGCGGTCGACAGGGGGCTGATCAGCCCCAGCATTTT

V gene: TRBV6-1
D gene: TRBD1
J gene: TRBJ2-7
clone size: -
CDR3 protein: CASSAWRMTGGDEQYF
CDR3 DNA: TGTGCCAGCAGTGCCTGGAGGATGACAGGGGGCGACGAGCAGTACTTC

V gene: TRBV7-2
D gene: -
J gene: TRBJ1-3
clone size: -
CDR3 protein: CASSLYPHRFGNTIYF
CDR3 DNA: TGTGCCAGCAGCTTATATCCCCACAGATTTGGGAACACCATATATTTT

V gene: TRBV7-2
D gene: TRBD1
J gene: TRBJ2-6
clone size: -
CDR3 protein: CASSSTGKLNSGANVLTF
CDR3 DNA: TGTGCCAGCAGCTCGACAGGGAAACTAAACTCTGGGGCCAACGTCCTGACTTTC

V gene: TRBV2
D gene: TRBD2
J gene: TRBJ2-3
clone size: -
CDR3 protein: CASSVASGGASTDTQYF
CDR3 DNA: TGTGCCAGCAGTGTGGCCAGCGGGGGGGCTAGCACAGATACGCAGTATTTT

V gene: TRBV5-4
D gene: TRBD1
J gene: TRBJ1-2
clone size: -
CDR3 protein: CASSWRKTGGEYGYTF
CDR3 DNA: TGTGCCAGCAGCTGGAGGAAGACAGGGGGCGAGTATGGCTACACCTTC

V gene: TRBV10-3
D gene: TRBD1
J gene: TRBJ2-7
clone size: -
CDR3 protein: CAIRGTGLSYEQYF
CDR3 DNA: TGTGCCATCAGGGGGACAGGGTTAAGCTACGAGCAGTACTTC

V gene: TRBV10-3
D gene: TRBD1
J gene: TRBJ2-5
clone size: once
CDR3 protein: CAISEPGQGRGETQYF
CDR3 DNA: TGTGCCATCAGCGAACCGGGACAGGGGCGGGGGGAGACCCAGTACTTC

V gene: TRBV7-9
D gene: -
J gene: TRBJ2-1
clone size: -
CDR3 protein: CASSRSIDEQFF
CDR3 DNA: TGTGCCAGCAGCAGAAGTATAGATGAGCAGTTCTTC

V gene: TRBV6-2/TRBV6-3
D gene: -
J gene: TRBJ1-3
clone size: -
CDR3 protein: CASSYSTGGTSGNTIYF
CDR3 DNA: TGTGCCAGCAGTTACTCGACAGGTGGAACCTCTGGAAACACCATATATTTT

V gene: TRBV6-6
D gene: -
J gene: TRBJ1-4
clone size: -
CDR3 protein: CASSYWGSGEKLFF
CDR3 DNA: TGTGCCAGCAGTTACTGGGGTTCGGGAGAAAAACTGTTTTTT